This T cell receptor (beta chain) was recovered during a study of cytomegalovirus exposure and HLA in healthy donors. Trimming at V came to 8 bases and at J to 0 bases, leaving 16 bases not matched to a gene. This CDR3 comprises 17 residues. Germline CDR1 is MDHEN and CDR2 is SYDVKM. The PCR was carried out with 60 Vbeta primers and 13 Jbeta primers. Data came from immunoSEQ multiplex PCR; TCRdb stores just in-frame clones and leaves some out. The sample has approximately 190,000 clones; roughly 84% are singletons. Sequencing was performed on PBMCs. The V and J genes are TRBV28 and TRBJ2-7; 7 bases are a match to TRBD2. This sequence originates from a boy younger than 18 in good health and CMV-seronegative. The CDR3 region has the DNA TGTGCCAGCGAGGGACTATCCCGGGTCCGAAGCTCCTACGAGCAGTACTTC. Protein sequence: CASEGLSRVRSSYEQYF.